This T cell receptor (beta chain) was captured in a study of human T cells and chemical hapten exposure. The V end lost 3 bases, the J end lost 4 bases, and 12 bases lay between the germline ends. The CDR3 contains 13 residues. Germline CDR1 reads SQVTM; CDR2 reads ANQGSEA. This clonotype turned up a few times. Its target is not known. The time point: pre-sensitization, week 0. Stated treatment: therapeutic diphenylcyclopropenone sensitization with weekly scalp DPC. Total RNA was isolated from unfractionated whole blood. General study points: Patch test score was positively correlated with the counts of TCRs that had expanded at PT1.

TCRdb reprocessed the RACE reads with MiXCR, giving one entry per CDR3 protein. The sample lists under 400,000 distinct CDR3 sequences; more than 4.5% were seen once. This receptor was taken from a woman aged 45-65 years with alopecia areata. Some clones in this sample may be carry-over from other donors' samples. The chain combines TRBV29-1 with TRBJ1-2; D uncertain. The source was whole blood, collected in connection with sensitization to the hapten diphenylcyclopropenone (DPC). CDR3 bases: TGCAGCGTTGATTTCGGTCTACTCTATGGCTACACCTTC. It is translated as CSVDFGLLYGYTF.